What follows are 19 T cell receptor beta chains derived from one specimen sequenced in a study of graft-versus-host responses after intestinal transplantation. The antigens of these receptors remain unknown. Using immunoSEQ multiplex PCR, the repertoire was profiled, and TCRdb retains in-frame clones only, with some absent. This table holds roughly 120,000 clones, approximately 95% found once. The sample consisted of unstimulated CD8+ T cells sorted from spleen or lymph node cells, taken before intestinal transplant. These receptors were collected from a human donor who received an intestinal transplant.

The chain is built from TRBV28 and TRBJ2-7, with D maybe TRBD2 (6 bases). V was cut by 2 bases and J by 7 bases, with 15 bases left in between. This CDR3 is 14 amino acids long. Germline lookup yields CDR1 MDHEN and CDR2 SYDVKM. For the CDR3, the DNA is TGTGCCAGCAGTTTACCACCGGAGGGCAAAGAGCAGTACTTC. Translation: CASSLPPEGKEQYF.

This clone was picked up one time. V usage is TRBV23-1 and J usage is TRBJ1-5, with a possible D match to TRBD1 (6 bases). TRBV23-1 is placed among ORFs of uncertain function. V was shortened by 6 bases and J by 6 bases, with 12 bases between the two germline ends. CDR3 length: 13 residues. CDR3 sequence (DNA): TGCGCCAGCAGCCACAGGGAGGGTCAGCCCCAGCATTTT. Translation: CASSHREGQPQHF.

The V and J genes are TRBV2 and TRBJ2-3; no reliable D call. Looked up from germline, CDR1 is SNHLY and CDR2 is FYNNEI. This CDR3 contains 16 residues. Between the trimmed V and J ends, which lost 2 bases and 4 bases, there was a span of 16 bases. The CDR3 sequence is CASSEMQRGSADTQYF. In DNA, the CDR3 is TGTGCCAGCAGTGAAATGCAGCGAGGAAGTGCAGATACGCAGTATTTT.

V usage is TRBV7-9 and J usage is TRBJ2-1; D might be TRBD1 (7 bases). Germline CDR1 is SEHNR and CDR2 is FQNEAQ (reference sequence). The ends were cut back, 5 bases at V and 0 bases at J, with 17 bases in the middle. The CDR3 length is 17 residues. The CDR3 DNA sequence: TGTGCCAGCAGCCAAGGACAGGCGGGATTCTCCTACAATGAGCAGTTCTTC. This sequence encodes CASSQGQAGFSYNEQFF.

This rearrangement joins TRBV7-8 to TRBJ2-1, with D perhaps given as TRBD1 or TRBD2 (5 bases each). CDR1 is SGHVS and CDR2 is FQNEAQ in the germline V gene. CDR3 length equals 16 residues. V lost 0 bases and J 0 bases, leaving 9 bases between the germline ends. In DNA, the CDR3 is TGTGCCAGCAGCTTAGCGGGGGTAAGCTCCTACAATGAGCAGTTCTTC. Protein: CASSLAGVSSYNEQFF.

This sequence joins TRBV15 and TRBJ1-4, with TRBD1 identical over 8 bases. Germline CDR1 reads LNHNV; CDR2 reads YYDKDF (reference sequence). J was trimmed by 7 bases and V by 4 bases; bases with no gene match: 8. The CDR3 is made up of 15 amino acids. CDR3: CATSIDRGVFEKLFF. The CDR3 DNA is TGTGCCACCAGCATAGACAGGGGAGTTTTTGAAAAACTGTTTTTT.

In nucleotides, the CDR3 is TGTGCCTCGGCTAGCGGGAGAAACACCTACGAGCAGTACTTC. Protein product: CASASGRNTYEQYF. The chain employs TRBV15 and TRBJ2-7, with 10 nucleotides matching TRBD2. Trimming at V came to 11 bases and at J to 2 bases, leaving 9 bases not matched to a gene. CDR3 length: 14 residues. The germline V gene has CDR1 LNHNV and CDR2 YYDKDF (reference sequence).

The rearrangement links TRBV5-1 to TRBJ2-1; TRBD2 matches at 13 bases. Germline CDR1 reads SGHRS; CDR2 reads YFSETQ. V dropped 1 base and J dropped 0; count of bases not matched to a gene: 7. There are 19 residues in the CDR3. The CDR3 nucleotides are TGCGCCAGCAGCTTGTCGAGACTAGCGGGAGGCAGCTCCTACAATGAGCAGTTCTTC. Protein: CASSLSRLAGGSSYNEQFF.

The chain has TRBV9 and TRBJ2-3; D is unresolved. Trimming shortened V by 0 bases and J by 0 bases, and 2 bases separated the two germline ends. The germline V gene has CDR1 SGDLS and CDR2 YYNGEE. The CDR3 has 13 amino acids. The CDR3 coding sequence is TGTGCCAGCAGCGTAGGGAGCACAGATACGCAGTATTTT. Protein: CASSVGSTDTQYF.

The count of this clone is one. The V and J genes are TRBV9 and TRBJ1-1, with unresolved D. The V gene's germline CDR1 is SGDLS and CDR2 YYNGEE. The germline V and J ends were trimmed by 3 bases and 1 base, with 10 bases remaining between them. The CDR3 runs 14 residues. CDR3 in amino acids: CASSARTGNTEAFF. As DNA, the CDR3 is TGTGCCAGCAGCGCTAGGACGGGGAACACTGAAGCTTTCTTT.

J is TRBJ2-2 and V is TRBV2; TRBD2 matches 7 bases. The CDR3 is made up of 18 amino acids. The trim removed 6 bases at V and 1 base at J, leaving 14 bases unmatched. Germline loops: CDR1 SNHLY, CDR2 FYNNEI. The CDR3 protein is CASSGVFAGVWNTGELFF. Here the CDR3 DNA reads TGTGCCAGCAGCGGGGTCTTCGCGGGGGTATGGAACACCGGGGAGCTGTTTTTT.

The chain couples TRBV7-9 to TRBJ1-4; D remains ambiguous. This CDR3 is 14 amino acids long. V shed 4 bases and J shed 3 bases, with 9 bases lying between them. Germline CDR1 SEHNR, CDR2 FQNEAQ (reference sequence). CDR3 in amino acids: CASSSLRANEKLFF. DNA for the CDR3: TGTGCCAGCAGCTCCCTAAGAGCTAATGAAAAACTGTTTTTT.

The gene calls are TRBV30 and TRBJ1-1, with D uncertain. Germline V gene sequence: CDR1 GTSNPN, CDR2 SVGIG (reference sequence). With 8 bases removed from V and 6 bases from J, the gap between germline ends came to 13 bases. The CDR3 loop spans 11 amino acids. CDR3 DNA sequence: TGTGCCCTGGAGTGGAAGGCTGAAGCTTTCTTT. Translated: CALEWKAEAFF. Full variable domain (remainder filled in from reference TRBV30 and TRBJ1-1): SQTIHQWPATLVQPVGSPLSLECTVEGTSNPNLYWYRQAAGRGLQLLFYSVGIGQISSEVPQNLSASRPQDRQFILSSKKLLLSDSGFYLCALEWKAEAFFGQGTRLTVV.

This chain links TRBV15 with TRBJ2-7; 7 bases map to TRBD2. Trimming cost V 5 bases and J 3 bases; bases outside gene matches: 10. CDR1 and CDR2 from the germline V gene are LNHNV and YYDKDF (reference sequence). The CDR3 spans 15 residues. CDR3 DNA: TGTGCCACCAGCCCTGGGGGAGGGGCCCTCTACGAGCAGTACTTC. This encodes CATSPGGGALYEQYF. The full variable domain, its missing parts supplied by reference TRBV15 and TRBJ2-7, is DAMVIQNPRYQVTQFGKPVTLSCSQTLNHNVMYWYQQKSSQAPKLLFHYYDKDFNNEADTPDNFQSRRPNTSFCFLDIRSPGLGDTAMYLCATSPGGGALYEQYFGPGTRLTVT.

V and J are TRBV2 and TRBJ1-2, with D unresolved. Germline CDR1 and CDR2: SNHLY and FYNNEI. With 2 bases removed from V and 1 base from J, the gap between germline ends came to 17 bases. This CDR3 has 17 amino acids. CDR3 in DNA: TGTGCCAGCAGTGAATTTCCTCAACCAACACTTAACTATGGCTACACCTTC. Protein sequence: CASSEFPQPTLNYGYTF.

The J gene is TRBJ2-2, the V gene TRBV5-6; D possibly corresponds to TRBD1 (6 bases). The CDR3 sequence is 14 residues long. Trimming took 4 bases from V and 8 from J, leaving 15 bases between them. The germline V gene has CDR1 SGHDT and CDR2 YYEEEE. CDR3 nucleotide sequence: TGTGCCAGCAGCCCTGGTGGGGGCGTGGGGGAGCTGTTTTTT. It specifies CASSPGGGVGELFF.

The chain links TRBV13 to TRBJ2-2; D ambiguous. The germline V gene has CDR1 PRHDT and CDR2 FYEKMQ (reference sequence). Trimming cost V 1 base and J 7 bases, with 10 bases left between them. The CDR3 loop spans 14 amino acids. DNA of the CDR3: TGTGCCAGCAGCTTAGCCGGGCCGGGCGGGGAGCTGTTTTTT. The encoded protein is CASSLAGPGGELFF.

This clone has only one observation. This chain links TRBV5-1 with TRBJ2-7; tentative D call: TRBD2 (5 bases). With 3 bases removed from V and 3 bases from J, the gap between germline ends came to 10 bases. The CDR3 contains 13 residues. The germline V gene encodes CDR1 SGHRS and CDR2 YFSETQ. For the CDR3, the DNA is TGCGCCAGCAGCTCTGGACTGATCTACGAGCAGTACTTC. Amino acid sequence: CASSSGLIYEQYF.

The V gene is TRBV6-5, the J gene TRBJ1-1, with D perhaps matching TRBD1 (6 bases). The CDR3 extends over 14 amino acids. The germline V gene has CDR1 MNHEY and CDR2 SVGAGI. Deletions cut 3 bases from V and 5 bases from J, with 13 bases between. Here the CDR3 DNA reads TGTGCCAGCAGTTATTTCGGGGGCAGGACTGAAGCTTTCTTT. This codes for CASSYFGGRTEAFF.